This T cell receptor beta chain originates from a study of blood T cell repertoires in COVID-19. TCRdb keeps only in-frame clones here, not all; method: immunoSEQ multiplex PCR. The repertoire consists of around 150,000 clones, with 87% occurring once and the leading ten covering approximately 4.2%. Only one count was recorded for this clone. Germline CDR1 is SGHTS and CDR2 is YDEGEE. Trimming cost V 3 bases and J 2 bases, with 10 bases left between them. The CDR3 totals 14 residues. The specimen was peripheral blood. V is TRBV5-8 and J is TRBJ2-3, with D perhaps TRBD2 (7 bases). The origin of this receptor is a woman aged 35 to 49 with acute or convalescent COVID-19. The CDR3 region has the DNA TGTGCCAGCAGCTGGGGGGGCTTCACAGATACGCAGTATTTT. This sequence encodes CASSWGGFTDTQYF.